One sample yielded the 23 T cell receptor beta chains listed below, sequenced in a study of beta chain features in type 1 diabetes. Expressed TCRB transcripts were sequenced because the isolated RNA had all been reverse transcribed beforehand. Assay: immunoSEQ multiplex PCR; the TCRdb copy retains only in-frame clones and omits some. Of 860,000 or so clones listed, roughly 15% are singletons. What was sequenced was naive CD4+ T cells from blood. All receptors come from a woman aged 18-29 years in good health.

This sequence joins TRBV6-6 and TRBJ2-3; perhaps TRBD1 as D (6 bases). The V end was cut by 6 bases, the J end by 1 base, with 14 bases between. The CDR3 totals 15 residues. Looked up from germline, CDR1 is MNHNY and CDR2 is SVGAGI (reference sequence). The CDR3 DNA reads as TGTGCCAGCAGGGAAAGACAGGCAGGCACAGATACGCAGTATTTT. Translation: CASRERQAGTDTQYF.

The chain couples TRBV7-2 to TRBJ2-1, with 8 nucleotides matching TRBD2. Unmatched junction bases numbered 16, after V lost 7 bases and J lost 8 bases. The CDR3 length is 16 residues. Per the germline V gene, CDR1 is SGHTA and CDR2 is FQGNSA. CDR3 DNA: TGTGCCAGCAACCTAAGGGCTAGCGGGCTTGGGTATGAGCAGTTCTTC. Protein sequence: CASNLRASGLGYEQFF.

This clone has just a few counts. The CDR3 region is CASSLTPSYEQYF. In DNA, the CDR3 is TGTGCCAGCAGTCTAACCCCGTCGTACGAGCAGTACTTC. The V call is TRBV28, the J call TRBJ2-7; D unresolved. Trimming cost V 5 bases and J 4 bases, with 12 bases left between them. In germline, CDR1 is MDHEN, CDR2 SYDVKM. The CDR3 consists of 13 residues.

This chain connects TRBV18 to TRBJ2-7, with D perhaps TRBD1 or TRBD2 (5 bases each). Germline V lookup: CDR1 KGHSH, CDR2 LQKENI. Trimming shortened V by 6 bases and J by 0 bases, and 15 bases separated the two germline ends. The CDR3 spans 15 residues. The chain's CDR3 is CASSARGQTSYEQYF. For the CDR3, the DNA is TGTGCCAGCTCTGCCCGGGGCCAAACCTCCTACGAGCAGTACTTC. Full variable domain (missing parts from reference TRBV18 and TRBJ2-7): NAGVMQNPRHLVRRRGQEARLRCSPMKGHSHVYWYRQLPEEGLKFMVYLQKENIIDESGMPKERFSAEFPKEGPSILRIQQVVRGDSAAYFCASSARGQTSYEQYFGPGTRLTVT.

The chain employs TRBV11-2 and TRBJ2-7, with D uncertain. CDR1 is SGHAT, CDR2 FQNNGV, per germline. The V end lost 1 base, the J end lost 6 bases, and 22 bases lay between the germline ends. The CDR3 has 17 residues. CDR3: CASSLGQIYRGSVEQYF. The CDR3 nucleotides are TGTGCCAGCAGCTTAGGGCAGATCTACAGAGGATCCGTCGAGCAGTACTTC.

The CDR3 is CASSPDRSNYGYTF. CDR3 nucleotides: TGCGCCAGCAGTCCCGACAGGTCTAACTATGGCTACACCTTC. The V gene is TRBV5-1, the J gene TRBJ1-2; D may be TRBD1 (6 bases). Trimming removed 5 bases from V and 0 bases from J, with 11 bases in between. Germline assignment: CDR1 SGHRS and CDR2 YFSETQ. This CDR3 comprises 14 residues.

The chain uses TRBV2 and TRBJ1-2; D perhaps matches TRBD1 (5 bases). The V and J ends lost 9 bases and 3 bases respectively, with 17 bases between them. Germline V lookup: CDR1 SNHLY, CDR2 FYNNEI. This CDR3 is built from 14 residues. CDR3 protein: CASTRDSSDYGYTF. Written as DNA, the CDR3 is TGTGCCAGTACGCGGGACTCCTCGGACTATGGCTACACCTTC.

V is TRBV7-6 and J is TRBJ1-4, with D unresolved. Germline V lookup: CDR1 SGHVS, CDR2 FNYEAQ. The V and J ends lost 0 bases and 4 bases respectively, with 6 bases between them. The CDR3 contains 14 residues. CDR3 loop: CASSLAGVNEKLFF. Here the CDR3 DNA reads TGTGCCAGCAGCTTAGCTGGAGTTAATGAAAAACTGTTTTTT.

The rearrangement uses TRBV6-5 and TRBJ2-7, with a weak D call TRBD2 (6 bases). Between the trimmed V and J ends, which lost 2 bases and 2 bases, there was a span of 13 bases. CDR1 and CDR2 from the germline V gene are MNHEY and SVGAGI. The CDR3 loop spans 15 amino acids. CDR3 coding DNA: TGTGCCAGCAGTTACGCGAGCGGGCTAGCCTACGAGCAGTACTTC. Translated, it gives CASSYASGLAYEQYF.

This clone was observed a few times. The genes are TRBV7-9 and TRBJ1-1, with D possibly TRBD1 on 6 matching bases. Trimming removed 5 bases at V and 1 base at J, with 17 bases between. The CDR3 runs 16 residues. Germline V CDR1 and CDR2: SEHNR, FQNEAQ (reference sequence). The CDR3 sequence: CASSPTKGGTNTEAFF. The DNA of the CDR3 is TGTGCCAGCAGCCCCACGAAGGGGGGGACGAACACTGAAGCTTTCTTT.

The chain recombines TRBV5-1 with TRBJ1-1; possibly TRBD1 for D (6 bases). Germline V gene sequence: CDR1 SGHRS, CDR2 YFSETQ. V was shortened by 4 bases and J by 9 bases, with 16 bases between the two germline ends. The CDR3 has 13 amino acids. This CDR3 is CASSHRDKEKAFF. CDR3 bases: TGCGCCAGCAGCCACCGGGACAAGGAAAAAGCTTTCTTT.

This sequence joins TRBV6-5 and TRBJ2-7; D gene uncertain. V lost 0 bases to trimming and J lost 9 bases, with 12 bases between them. Germline V CDR1 and CDR2: MNHEY, SVGAGI. This CDR3 contains 13 residues. CDR3 residues: CASSYSDGLTQYF. CDR3 in DNA: TGTGCCAGCAGTTACTCTGACGGATTAACGCAGTACTTC.

The count of this clone is one. The chain is built from TRBV20-1 and TRBJ2-3; no firm D call. The CDR3 extends over 11 amino acids. Trimming removed 3 bases at V and 5 bases at J, with 6 bases between. Germline V gene data show CDR1 as DFQATT and CDR2 as SNEGSKA (reference sequence). CDR3 sequence reads: CSASLVDTQYF. CDR3 DNA: TGCAGTGCTAGTTTAGTAGATACGCAGTATTTT.

This clone was detected ten times or more. Other DNA sequences in this sample translate to the same CDR3. This chain connects TRBV10-3 to TRBJ2-3; D is ambiguous. The CDR3 has 12 amino acids. The germline V and J ends were trimmed by 8 bases and 1 base, with 7 bases remaining between them. Germline CDR1 and CDR2: ENHRY and SYGVKD. The CDR3 DNA reads as TGTGCCATCTCCGGCGGCACAGATACGCAGTATTTT. The encoded protein is CAISGGTDTQYF.

This clone has just a few counts. This sequence joins TRBV7-9 and TRBJ2-3; a possible D gene is TRBD2 (6 bases). The CDR3 extends over 14 amino acids. Germline V CDR1 and CDR2: SEHNR, FQNEAQ (reference sequence). The V and J ends lost 4 bases and 3 bases respectively, with 11 bases between them. CDR3 sequence (DNA): TGTGCCAGCAGCTATCGACTAGTAACAGATACGCAGTATTTT. Residues: CASSYRLVTDTQYF.

This chain uses TRBV5-6 with TRBJ2-7; 7 nucleotides agree with TRBD2. The ends lost 0 bases at V and 3 bases at J; junction bases unmatched: 12. This CDR3 region has 17 residues. In germline, CDR1 is SGHDT, CDR2 YYEEEE. In nucleotides, the CDR3 is TGTGCCAGCAGCTTGGGTGGGAGCGGGACCTTCGTCTACGAGCAGTACTTC. Translating gives CASSLGGSGTFVYEQYF.

The rearrangement uses TRBV6-1 and TRBJ2-6; D is unclear. The CDR3 totals 11 residues. CDR1 and CDR2 (germline): MNHNS, SASEGT. Trimming took 11 bases from V and 5 from J, leaving 7 bases between them. The CDR3 here is CAGSWANVLTF. DNA of the CDR3: TGTGCCGGTTCCTGGGCCAACGTCCTGACTTTC.

This chain links TRBV10-3 with TRBJ1-4; 8 bases are shared with TRBD1. V lost 5 bases, J lost 7 bases, and 15 bases stayed unmatched. The CDR3 spans 17 residues. Germline V CDR1 and CDR2: ENHRY, SYGVKD. CDR3: CAISPGTGPTGGEKLFF. The CDR3, as DNA: TGTGCCATCAGTCCCGGGACAGGTCCAACCGGGGGTGAAAAACTGTTTTTT.

The rearrangement links TRBV6-1 to TRBJ1-2; possible D gene TRBD1, 6 bases. V shed 6 bases and J shed 4 bases, with 15 bases lying between them. This CDR3 is built from 14 residues. Per the germline V gene, CDR1 is MNHNS and CDR2 is SASEGT. This CDR3 reads CASSLPGQAYGYTF. In DNA, the CDR3 is TGTGCCAGCAGCTTACCGGGACAAGCCTATGGCTACACCTTC.

V usage is TRBV28 and J usage is TRBJ2-7, with 11 bases that match TRBD2. V was clipped by 3 bases and J by 3 bases; unmatched bases: 7. The V gene's germline CDR1 is MDHEN and CDR2 SYDVKM. The length of the CDR3 is 16 residues. The CDR3 sequence is CASSFLPSGRNYEQYF. The DNA for the CDR3 is TGTGCCAGCAGTTTCCTACCTAGCGGGAGGAACTACGAGCAGTACTTC.

The chain is built from TRBV27 and TRBJ1-2, with D maybe TRBD1 (5 bases). Germline CDR1 is MNHEY and CDR2 is SMNVEV (reference sequence). Trimming removed 8 bases from V and 7 bases from J, with 20 bases in between. This CDR3 has 14 residues. The CDR3 nucleotides are TGTGCCAGCGCCATTGGGGCATCGAAAGTTGGCTACACCTTC. Residues: CASAIGASKVGYTF.

This clone was seen more than once but under ten times. The V and J genes are TRBV4-3 and TRBJ1-1; D unclear. Germline V lookup: CDR1 LGHNA, CDR2 YSLEER. Trimming shortened V by 1 base and J by 0 bases, and 3 bases separated the two germline ends. The CDR3 has 13 residues. The CDR3 loop reads CASSQVVNTEAFF. In DNA, the CDR3 is TGCGCCAGCAGCCAAGTGGTGAACACTGAAGCTTTCTTT.

Of note for this clone: This CDR3 fails to terminate in the conserved phenylalanine or tryptophan, so it likely reflects a read error. This rearrangement joins TRBV7-2 to TRBJ2-7; D is possibly TRBD1 (6 bases). The V gene lost 5 bases and the J gene lost 3 bases, with 29 bases spanning the gap. The CDR3 sequence is 19 residues long. Germline V gives CDR1 SGHTA, CDR2 FQGNSA. The chain's CDR3 is CASSKTYGQRPISLYEQYL. DNA of the CDR3: TGTGCCAGCAGCAAAACATATGGACAGAGACCAATCTCTCTCTACGAGCAGTACCTC.